Sequencing of this T cell receptor beta chain was carried out in a study of blood T cell repertoires in COVID-19. Background on the study: Specimens from acute and convalescent COVID-19 originated in the United States, Italy and Spain. PBMCs, B-cell-depleted T cells, or T cells were the source of the cDNA or gDNA that made up the material.

This clone has a handful of counts. The method was immunoSEQ multiplex PCR; TCRdb's version includes in-frame clones alone and lacks a portion of them. The data show under 200,000 clones, approximately 87% seen once. Patients of the Seattle cohort, enrolled during active infection, were followed longitudinally. The TCR originated in a woman in her sixties with COVID-19, enrolled during active disease. Sequenced material: peripheral blood.

CDR3 nucleotide sequence: TGTGCCAGCAGCTTAACCAGGGCCAAAAACATTCAGTACTTC. This codes for CASSLTRAKNIQYF. V is TRBV7-2 and J is TRBJ2-4; no clear D. The CDR3 is made up of 14 amino acids. Looked up from germline, CDR1 is SGHTA and CDR2 is FQGNSA. V lost 2 bases and J 1 base, leaving 6 bases between the germline ends.